This TCR beta chain was profiled in a study of blood T cell repertoires in COVID-19. Study background: T cells, B-cell-depleted T cells, or PBMCs supplied cDNA or gDNA.

TCRdb's table, derived via immunoSEQ multiplex PCR, lists solely in-frame clones and lacks some. The sample shows about 36,000 clones, just under 75% of them seen only once. CDR1 is LNHNV, CDR2 YYDKDF, per germline (reference sequence). CDR3 length: 13 amino acids. V was cut by 3 bases and J by 8 bases, with 13 bases left in between. The chain couples TRBV15 to TRBJ1-2, with no clear D. Sequencing was done on a sample of peripheral blood. The clonotype was recovered from a man aged 65 to 85 with COVID-19, enrolled during active disease. CDR3 nucleotides: TGTGCCACCAGCAGTAGGACTTCAGAAGGCTACACCTTC. Protein sequence: CATSSRTSEGYTF.